The T cell receptor beta chain described here comes from a study of CD8 T cells in Susac syndrome. TCR beta sequencing covered blood CD8+ and CD4+ T cells. Those who served as multiple sclerosis controls were treatment-naive patients with stable or active relapsing-remitting disease. TEMRA cells were FACS-enriched, while CD8+ and CD4+ T cells were negatively isolated. Germline loops: CDR1 KGHDR, CDR2 SFDVKD. J gave up 7 bases and V 8 bases, and 4 bases lay outside the gene matches. This CDR3 is built from 12 residues. RNA in amounts of roughly 0.5 to 1 ug was reverse transcribed with random hexamers. The method of amplification for TCR beta CDR3 was immunoSEQ multiplex PCR, covering 54 Vbeta and 13 Jbeta. MiXCR, run by TCRdb on the immunoSEQ multiplex PCR reads, gives a single entry per CDR3 protein. Of 250,000 to 300,000 distinct CDR3 sequences listed, more than 75% are singletons.

The chain recombines TRBV24-1 with TRBJ2-1; 7 bases are shared with TRBD2. Sequencing used CD8+ T cells from PBMCs. The sequence derives from a human donor with multiple sclerosis. CDR3 DNA: TGTGCCACCAATAGCGGGTCGAATGAGCAGTTCTTC. This encodes CATNSGSNEQFF.